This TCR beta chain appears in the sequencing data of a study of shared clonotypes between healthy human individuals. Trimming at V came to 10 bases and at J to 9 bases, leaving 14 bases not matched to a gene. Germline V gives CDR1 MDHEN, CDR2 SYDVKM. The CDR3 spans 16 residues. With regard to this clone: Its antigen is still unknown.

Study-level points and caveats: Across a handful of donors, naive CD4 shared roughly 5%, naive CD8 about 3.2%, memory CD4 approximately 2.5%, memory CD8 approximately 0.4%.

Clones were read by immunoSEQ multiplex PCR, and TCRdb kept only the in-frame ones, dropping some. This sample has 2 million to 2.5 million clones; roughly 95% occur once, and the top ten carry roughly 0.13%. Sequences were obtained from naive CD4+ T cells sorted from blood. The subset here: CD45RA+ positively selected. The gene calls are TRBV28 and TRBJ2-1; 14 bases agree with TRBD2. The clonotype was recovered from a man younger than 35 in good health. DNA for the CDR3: TGTGCCACCGCCGCCTCGGGACTAGCGGGGGTCGGTGAGCAGTTCTTC. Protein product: CATAASGLAGVGEQFF.